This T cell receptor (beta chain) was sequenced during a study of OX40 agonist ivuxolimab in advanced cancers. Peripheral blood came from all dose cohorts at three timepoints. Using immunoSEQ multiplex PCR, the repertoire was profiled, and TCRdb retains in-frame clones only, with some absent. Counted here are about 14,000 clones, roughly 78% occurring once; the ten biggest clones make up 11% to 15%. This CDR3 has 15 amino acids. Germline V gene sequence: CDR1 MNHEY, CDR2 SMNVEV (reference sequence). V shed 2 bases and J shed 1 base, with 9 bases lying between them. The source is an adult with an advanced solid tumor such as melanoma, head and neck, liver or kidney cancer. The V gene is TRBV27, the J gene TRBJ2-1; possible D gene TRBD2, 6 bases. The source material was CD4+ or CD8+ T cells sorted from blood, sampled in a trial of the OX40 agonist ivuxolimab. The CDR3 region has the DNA TGTGCCAGCAGTTTACTGGGGACTTCCTACAATGAGCAGTTCTTC. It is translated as CASSLLGTSYNEQFF.